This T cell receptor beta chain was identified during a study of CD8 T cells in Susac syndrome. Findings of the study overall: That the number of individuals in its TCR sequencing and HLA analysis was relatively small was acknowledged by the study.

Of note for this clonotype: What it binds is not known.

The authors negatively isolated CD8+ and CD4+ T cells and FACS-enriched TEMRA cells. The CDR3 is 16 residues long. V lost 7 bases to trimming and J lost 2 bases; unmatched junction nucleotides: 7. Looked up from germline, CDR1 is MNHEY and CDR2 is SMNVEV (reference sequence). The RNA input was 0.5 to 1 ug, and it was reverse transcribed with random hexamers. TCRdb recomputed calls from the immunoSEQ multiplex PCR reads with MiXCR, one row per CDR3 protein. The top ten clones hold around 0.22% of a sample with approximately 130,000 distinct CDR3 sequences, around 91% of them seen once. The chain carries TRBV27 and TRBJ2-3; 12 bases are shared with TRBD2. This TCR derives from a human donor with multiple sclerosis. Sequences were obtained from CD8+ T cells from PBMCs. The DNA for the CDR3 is TGTGCCAGCACTCCGGGACTAGCGGGTTTCACAGATACGCAGTATTTT. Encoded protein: CASTPGLAGFTDTQYF.